This entry lists 23 T cell receptor beta chains sequenced from one sample in a study of regulatory T cells in long-lasting Graves disease. Time point in this sample: newly diagnosed GD, antithyroid drugs for less than 3 months. Scientists built the TCR library using RNA that was extracted from PBMCs. Arm-PCR of CDR3 regions with iRepertoire HTBI primers generated TCR beta libraries. TCRdb re-derived calls from the multiplex PCR reads in MiXCR, one entry per CDR3 protein. Of roughly 560,000 distinct CDR3 sequences listed, 15% to 20% are singletons. The same sample was also used in a study of T cells in Graves' hyperthyroidism and ophthalmopathy.

Sequenced material: peripheral blood mononuclear cells (PBMCs), taken at new diagnosis, from a patient treated with antithyroid drugs. These receptors originate from a woman aged 40-60 years with Graves disease.

This clonotype was counted at least ten times. The chain uses TRBV3-1 and TRBJ1-3, with a tentative D call TRBD1 (6 bases). V lost 7 bases and J 4 bases, leaving 8 bases between the germline ends. The CDR3 sequence is 12 residues long. Germline V gives CDR1 LGHDT, CDR2 YNNKEL (reference sequence). The CDR3 DNA reads TGTGCCAGCAAGGACAGAGGAAACACCATATATTTT. Amino acid sequence: CASKDRGNTIYF.

The CDR3 nucleotides read TGTGCCAGCAGCCAATTTGGGAATTCACCCCTCCACTTT. It specifies CASSQFGNSPLHF. The chain combines TRBV14 with TRBJ1-6; D gene unclear. The V end lost 2 bases, the J end lost 7 bases, and 6 bases lay between the germline ends. Germline CDR1 and CDR2: SGHDN and FVKESK. There are 13 residues in the CDR3.

The genes are TRBV20-1 and TRBJ1-4; D is uncertain. This CDR3 is 12 amino acids long. The V gene's germline CDR1 is DFQATT and CDR2 SNEGSKA (reference sequence). CDR3 protein: CTVRATNEKLFF. In nucleotides, the CDR3 is TGCACCGTTCGTGCAACTAATGAAAAACTGTTTTTT.

This clonotype was detected only a few times. The chain couples TRBV6-2 or TRBV6-3 to TRBJ1-3; no definite D call. CDR1 and CDR2 from the germline V gene are MNHEY and SVGEGT. The CDR3 runs to 12 residues. The V gene lost 5 bases and the J gene lost 6 bases, with 8 bases spanning the gap. CDR3 sequence (DNA): TGTGCCAGCAGTCCAAGACCAAACACCATATATTTT. This encodes CASSPRPNTIYF.

Notes on this clonotype: A much bigger clone sits one base away, suggesting this may be a read error. This chain uses TRBV12-3 or TRBV12-4 with TRBJ1-6, with D possibly matching TRBD1 (5 bases). CDR3 length equals 15 residues. With 6 bases removed from V and 5 bases from J, the gap between germline ends came to 14 bases. In DNA form, the CDR3 reads TGTGCCAGCAGCCGCCCGGGGACGGATAATTCACCCCTCCACTTT. Its translation: CASSRPGTDNSPLHF.

The genes are TRBV19 and TRBJ2-2, with 7 nucleotides matching TRBD1. The CDR3 covers 16 residues. Germline-derived CDR1 and CDR2 are LNHDA and SQIVND (reference sequence). V lost 6 bases to trimming and J lost 1 base; unmatched junction nucleotides: 8. As DNA, the CDR3 is TGTGCCAGTAGCCCAAGTAGGGGGCGGAACACCGGGGAGCTGTTTTTT. As protein: CASSPSRGRNTGELFF.

This clonotype was recorded many times. The chain couples TRBV2 to TRBJ1-5; D possibly corresponds to TRBD1 (6 bases). CDR1 and CDR2 (germline): SNHLY, FYNNEI. The V end was cut by 2 bases, the J end by 3 bases, with 20 bases between. CDR3 size: 18 residues. CDR3 DNA: TGTGCCAGCAGTGAAAATTTGTGGGGGGGCCAACTCAATCAGCCCCAGCATTTT. It codes for CASSENLWGGQLNQPQHF.

This clonotype was found many times. The chain employs TRBV20-1 and TRBJ2-5, with TRBD2 matching over 9 bases. V was clipped by 2 bases and J by 5 bases; unmatched bases: 6. Per the germline V gene, CDR1 is DFQATT and CDR2 is SNEGSKA (reference sequence). This CDR3 region has 14 residues. CDR3 sequence reads: CSARLAGGTETQYF. For the CDR3, the DNA is TGCAGTGCTAGACTTGCGGGGGGGACTGAGACCCAGTACTTC.

Turning to this clonotype: A read error may account for a junction end that differs from germline. The chain joins TRBV19 to TRBJ2-1, with a tentative D call TRBD1 (6 bases). Germline V CDR1 and CDR2: LNHDA, SQIVND (reference sequence). The CDR3 length is 13 residues. CDR3 protein: CASNIGGDNEQFF. DNA for the CDR3: TGTGCCAGTAATATAGGGGGTGACAATGAGCAGTTCTTC.

This clonotype was counted a few times. The V call is TRBV12-3 or TRBV12-4, the J call TRBJ2-2; the match to TRBD1 covers 11 bases. The CDR3 contains 21 residues. Trimming removed 6 bases from V and 1 base from J; junction bases left unmatched: 19. Here the CDR3 DNA reads TGTGCCAGCAGCCTCACGCCGAGATGGACAGGGGGCGGTCTGAACACCGGGGAGCTGTTTTTT. Translation: CASSLTPRWTGGGLNTGELFF.

Many counts were recorded for this clonotype. The rearrangement uses TRBV30 and TRBJ1-5; the match to TRBD1 covers 7 bases. This CDR3 has 13 amino acids. Losses at the gene ends were 2 bases for V and 6 bases for J; bases not matched to a gene: 4. From germline, CDR1 is GTSNPN and CDR2 SVGIG (reference sequence). CDR3 region: CAWSSGGPQPQHF. Here the CDR3 DNA reads TGTGCCTGGAGTTCAGGGGGGCCTCAGCCCCAGCATTTT.

This clonotype was recorded at least ten times. The chain links TRBV18 to TRBJ1-4, with 8 bases lining up with TRBD1. The V gene's germline CDR1 is KGHSH and CDR2 LQKENI. V trimming: 0 bases; J trimming: 8 bases; junction bases outside the gene matches: 5. The CDR3 is 15 residues long. In DNA form, the CDR3 reads TGTGCCAGCTCACCACCCCGGACAGGGTACGAAAAACTGTTTTTT. Its translation is CASSPPRTGYEKLFF.

This clonotype was counted many times. One junction end does not reproduce the germline sequence, and a read error may be involved. J is TRBJ2-3 and V is TRBV7-6, with 12 bases aligning to TRBD2. In germline, CDR1 is SGHVS, CDR2 FNYEAQ. The CDR3 has 17 residues. The CDR3 loop is CASSLAPSGGAPDTQYF. DNA for the CDR3: TGTGCCAGCAGCCTAGCGCCTAGCGGGGGGGCACCGGATACGCAGTATTTT.

This clonotype was recorded many times. V is TRBV2 and J is TRBJ1-5; D is undetermined. V was trimmed by 7 bases and J by 7 bases, leaving 14 bases between them. Germline CDR1 is SNHLY and CDR2 is FYNNEI. There are 13 residues in the CDR3. DNA of the CDR3: TGTGCCAGCAAGGCAGGCTTGTGGCAGCCCCAGCATTTT. This sequence encodes CASKAGLWQPQHF.

This clonotype occurred many times. The chain's CDR3 is CASSLGTGPYGYTF. DNA of the CDR3: TGTGCCAGCAGCTTAGGGACAGGGCCCTATGGCTACACCTTC. This chain joins TRBV7-2 and TRBJ1-2; 8 positions match TRBD1. CDR3 length: 14 amino acids. Trimming cost V 1 base and J 4 bases; bases outside gene matches: 2. Germline loops: CDR1 SGHTA, CDR2 FQGNSA.

This clonotype was counted at least ten times. The chain uses TRBV27 and TRBJ2-7; possible D gene TRBD2, 5 bases. Germline lookup yields CDR1 MNHEY and CDR2 SMNVEV (reference sequence). The CDR3 loop spans 15 amino acids. V was clipped by 0 bases and J by 6 bases, with 15 bases between them. The CDR3 protein is CASSLSTGTTGEQYF. The CDR3 DNA follows: TGTGCCAGCAGTTTATCTACGGGAACCACGGGCGAGCAGTACTTC.

This clonotype was seen only a few times. This sequence joins TRBV20-1 and TRBJ2-3; D is possibly TRBD1 (6 bases). This CDR3 comprises 16 residues. Germline V gene lookup returns CDR1 DFQATT and CDR2 SNEGSKA (reference sequence). The V gene lost 6 bases and the J gene lost 3 bases, with 22 bases spanning the gap. The CDR3 sequence is CSAPVEGTTRTDTQYF. The CDR3 DNA sequence: TGCAGTGCCCCAGTGGAAGGGACAACCCGTACAGATACGCAGTATTTT.

This clonotype was seen more than once but under ten times. The rearrangement links TRBV6-1 to TRBJ1-5, with D perhaps matching TRBD1 (6 bases). This CDR3 comprises 17 residues. Looked up from germline, CDR1 is MNHNS and CDR2 is SASEGT. V lost 2 bases and J lost 0, with 14 bases in between. CDR3 in amino acids: CASSEWETGISNQPQHF. The CDR3 DNA reads TGTGCCAGCAGTGAATGGGAGACAGGAATTAGCAATCAGCCCCAGCATTTT.

This clonotype appeared a few times. The chain recombines TRBV27 with TRBJ2-1, with D unclear. The germline gives CDR1 MNHEY, CDR2 SMNVEV (reference sequence). V was pared by 4 bases and J by 7 bases, with 17 bases between. The CDR3 is 15 residues long. The chain's CDR3 is CASSSWVPGSNEQFF. Written as DNA, the CDR3 is TGTGCCAGCAGTTCTTGGGTGCCCGGTTCGAATGAGCAGTTCTTC.

This clonotype was found many times. The V call is TRBV7-3, the J call TRBJ2-1; D unresolved. CDR1 and CDR2 (germline): SGHTA, FQGTGA. The germline V and J ends were trimmed by 2 bases and 7 bases, with 9 bases remaining between them. The CDR3 totals 13 residues. CDR3 sequence: CASSLSRDNEQFF. In DNA, the CDR3 is TGTGCCAGCAGCTTATCCAGAGATAATGAGCAGTTCTTC. Filled out from reference TRBV7-3 and TRBJ2-1, the complete variable domain reads GAGVSQTPSNKVTEKGKYVELRCDPISGHTALYWYRQSLGQGPEFLIYFQGTGAADDSGLPNDRFFAVRPEGSVSTLKIQRTERGDSAVYLCASSLSRDNEQFFGPGTRLTVL.

This clonotype was picked up many times. The rearrangement uses TRBV5-1 and TRBJ1-1; 10 bases agree with TRBD1. V lost 7 bases and J lost 3; bases outside the gene matches: 9. Germline CDR1 is SGHRS and CDR2 is YFSETQ. This CDR3 is built from 15 residues. CDR3 amino acids: CASAGDRGAYTEAFF. Written as DNA, the CDR3 is TGCGCCAGCGCAGGGGACAGGGGAGCGTACACTGAAGCTTTCTTT. The whole variable domain, remainder taken from reference TRBV5-1 and TRBJ1-1, is KAGVTQTPRYLIKTRGQQVTLSCSPISGHRSVSWYQQTPGQGLQFLFEYFSETQRNKGNFPGRFSGRQFSNSRSEMNVSTLELGDSALYLCASAGDRGAYTEAFFGQGTRLTVV.

Only a few counts were recorded for this clonotype. This CDR3 is CASREYEQYF. DNA for the CDR3: TGTGCCAGCAGGGAATACGAGCAGTACTTC. V gene TRBV27 combines with J gene TRBJ2-7; D uncertain. Trimming pared 6 bases from V and 4 bases from J, leaving 4 bases between. The CDR3 consists of 10 residues. Germline loops: CDR1 MNHEY, CDR2 SMNVEV (reference sequence).

This clonotype appeared a single time. As DNA, the CDR3 is TGTGCCAGCAGAGCCGGGACTAGCGGGGGGGGAAGAAAGTTCTTC. As protein: CASRAGTSGGGRKFF. This chain connects TRBV2 to TRBJ2-1, with TRBD2 matching over 16 bases. J lost 14 bases, V lost 6 bases, and 10 bases had no gene match. In germline, CDR1 is SNHLY, CDR2 FYNNEI. The CDR3 covers 15 residues.